This T cell receptor (beta chain) was captured by sequencing in a study of identical twins. There are a few counts of this clonotype. One entry per CDR3 protein results from TCRdb running MiXCR on the 5' RACE reads. This table has 1.5 million to 2 million distinct CDR3 sequences, less than 40% appearing once. V lost 3 bases, J lost 0 bases, and 15 bases lay in between. Germline V CDR1 and CDR2: LGHNA, YNFKEQ. CDR3 length: 16 residues. This rearrangement joins TRBV4-2 to TRBJ2-7, with D unclear. The sequenced sample was cord blood. This TCR was recovered from a newborn girl in good health. CDR3 nucleotides: TGTGCCAGCAGCCACATCTATCCGGGTCTCTCCTACGAGCAGTACTTC. Its protein is CASSHIYPGLSYEQYF.